The source of this T cell receptor beta chain is a study of cytomegalovirus exposure and HLA in healthy donors. Primers for the PCR totalled 60 Vbeta and 13 Jbeta. Only in-frame clones appear in the TCRdb table, and some are missing; sequencing was by immunoSEQ multiplex PCR. The table includes over 150,000 clones, about 72% detected once. V lost 0 bases and J 6 bases, leaving 12 bases between the germline ends. Germline V gives CDR1 LGHNA, CDR2 YSLEER. There are 14 residues in the CDR3. A note on this clone: The antigen is unknown.

Findings and caveats of the study: The authors excluded some V segments, including TRBV6-2 and TRBV6-3, as indistinguishable. In a later analysis, HLA-associated beta chains showed higher expansion and lower generation probabilities than comparable chains. Researchers counted some 150 TCR beta chains as cytomegalovirus-associated. Association of a missense DCLRE1C variant with TCR beta V- and J-gene trimming was reported in a later analysis.

The sequenced material came from PBMCs. The sequence derives from a man aged 45-65 years in good health and CMV-seropositive. The chain couples TRBV4-3 to TRBJ2-7; no clear D. This CDR3 reads CASSQDSSYGEQYF. The DNA for the CDR3 is TGCGCCAGCAGCCAAGATTCTAGTTATGGCGAGCAGTACTTC.